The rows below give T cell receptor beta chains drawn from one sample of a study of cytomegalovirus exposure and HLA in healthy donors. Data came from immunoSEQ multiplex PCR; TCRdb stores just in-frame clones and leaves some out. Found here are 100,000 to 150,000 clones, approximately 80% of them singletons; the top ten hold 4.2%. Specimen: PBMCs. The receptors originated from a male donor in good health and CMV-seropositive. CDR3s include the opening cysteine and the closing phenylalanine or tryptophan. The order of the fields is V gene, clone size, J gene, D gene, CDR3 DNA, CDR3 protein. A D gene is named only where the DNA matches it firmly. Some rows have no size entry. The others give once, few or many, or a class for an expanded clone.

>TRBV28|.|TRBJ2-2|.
TGTGCCAGCAGTTTTCAGGGTGTGGGCACCGGGGAGCTGTTTTTT
CASSFQGVGTGELFF
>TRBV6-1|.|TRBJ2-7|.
TGTGCCAGCAGCGATCCCATCAGTATTACGTACGAGCAGTACTTC
CASSDPISITYEQYF
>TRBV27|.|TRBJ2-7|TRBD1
TGTGCCAGCAGTTTATCCCAGGGGGTGGTCTCCTACGAGCAGTACTTC
CASSLSQGVVSYEQYF
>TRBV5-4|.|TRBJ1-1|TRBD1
TGTGCCAGCAGCTTGAAACAGGGGCGGGCCACTGAAGCTTTCTTT
CASSLKQGRATEAFF
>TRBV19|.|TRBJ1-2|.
TGTGCCAGTAGGACATCCAGGGACTATGGCTACACCTTC
CASRTSRDYGYTF
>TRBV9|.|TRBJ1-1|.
TGTGCCAGCAGCGTAGGGGCAGGCGGGGACACTGAAGCTTTCTTT
CASSVGAGGDTEAFF
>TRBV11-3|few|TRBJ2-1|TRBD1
TGTGCCAGCGGCCAGGGGGCGAGTAACAATGAGCAGTTCTTC
CASGQGASNNEQFF
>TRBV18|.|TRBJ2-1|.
TGTGCCAGCTCATTAGTCCCGGGTAGCCGGGAGCAGTTCTTC
CASSLVPGSREQFF
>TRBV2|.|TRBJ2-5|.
TGTGCCAGCAGTGATGAGACAGGCGGAGAGACCCAGTACTTC
CASSDETGGETQYF
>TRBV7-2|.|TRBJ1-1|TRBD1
TGTGCCAGCAGCCCCACCCACGACAGGGCGAGCACTGAAGCTTTCTTT
CASSPTHDRASTEAFF
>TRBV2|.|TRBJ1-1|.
TGTGCCAGCGTCACCAGGACACGGGCGAACGCTGAAGCTTTCTTT
CASVTRTRANAEAFF
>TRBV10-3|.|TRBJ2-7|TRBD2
TGTGCCTCGGGACTAGCGGGAAATAAAAGCTCCTACGAGCAGTACTTC
CASGLAGNKSSYEQYF
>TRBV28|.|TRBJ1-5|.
TGTGCCAGCAGTTTATTGGCAGGGGATAGCAATCAGCCCCAGCATTTT
CASSLLAGDSNQPQHF
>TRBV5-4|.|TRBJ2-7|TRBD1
TGTGCCAGCAGCTTAGAGGGGGCGCGTTACGAGCAGTACTTC
CASSLEGARYEQYF
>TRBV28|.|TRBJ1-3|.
TGTGCCAGCAGTGCGGAGGGCTCTGGAAACACCATATATTTT
CASSAEGSGNTIYF
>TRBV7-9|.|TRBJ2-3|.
TGTGCCAGCAGCTTTTCAGTGGCAGATACGCAGTATTTT
CASSFSVADTQYF
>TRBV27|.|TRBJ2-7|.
TGTGCCAGCAGGCCACGAAAAGACTGGGTGGTCTACGAGCAGTACTTC
CASRPRKDWVVYEQYF
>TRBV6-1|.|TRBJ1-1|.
TGTGCCAGCAGTGTAGAAGTGAACACTGAAGCTTTCTTT
CASSVEVNTEAFF
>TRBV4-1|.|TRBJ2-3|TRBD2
TGCGCCAGCAGCCAAGTACTAGCGGGGGATACGCAGTATTTT
CASSQVLAGDTQYF
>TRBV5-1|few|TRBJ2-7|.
TGCGCCAGCAGAATTGTTCCAGGGTTGTACGAGCAGTACTTC
CASRIVPGLYEQYF
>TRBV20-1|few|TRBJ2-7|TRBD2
TGCAGTGCGCGGGGGGCTTTCGAGCAGTACTTC
CSARGAFEQYF
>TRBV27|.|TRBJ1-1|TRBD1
TGTGCCAGCAGGGTAGGACAGGGGGTTTACACTGAAGCTTTCTTT
CASRVGQGVYTEAFF
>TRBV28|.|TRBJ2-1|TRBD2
TGTGCCAGCAGCTCTAGCGGGAGATTTAATGAGCAGTTCTTC
CASSSSGRFNEQFF
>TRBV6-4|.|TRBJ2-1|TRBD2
TGTGCCAGCAGTACACTAGCGGGGGGGCAAAATGAGCAGTTCTTC
CASSTLAGGQNEQFF
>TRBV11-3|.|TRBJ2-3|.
TGTGCCAGCAGCTCCGAAGAGCGGGATACGCAGTATTTT
CASSSEERDTQYF
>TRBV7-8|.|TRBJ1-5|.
TGTGCCAGCAGGGGGCGGGGGGCGAATCAGCCCCAGCATTTT
CASRGRGANQPQHF
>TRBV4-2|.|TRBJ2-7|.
TGTGCCAGCAGCCTCCGGGACAATTACGAGCAGTACTTC
CASSLRDNYEQYF
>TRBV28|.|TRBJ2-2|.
TGTGCCAGCAGTTTCCCCGGGGGGCTAGGGGAGCTGTTTTTT
CASSFPGGLGELFF
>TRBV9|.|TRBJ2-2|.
TGTGCCAGCAGCGTAGGTAGCGGAGGACAAACCGGGGAGCTGTTTTTT
CASSVGSGGQTGELFF
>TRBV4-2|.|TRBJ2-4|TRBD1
TGTGCCAGCAGCCAAGATCACAGGGGGCCCAAAAACATTCAGTACTTC
CASSQDHRGPKNIQYF
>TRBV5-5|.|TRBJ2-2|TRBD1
TGTGCCAGCAGCGTCAGACAGGGTCACACCGGGGAGCTGTTTTTT
CASSVRQGHTGELFF
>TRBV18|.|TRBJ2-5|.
TGTGCCAGCTCACCGGCGGGGATCCAAGAGACCCAGTACTTC
CASSPAGIQETQYF
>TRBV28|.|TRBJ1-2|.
TGTGCCAGCAGTTCAGGGAACCACTATGGCTACACCTTC
CASSSGNHYGYTF
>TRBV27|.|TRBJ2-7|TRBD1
TGTGCCACACAGGACAGGTCCTCCTACGAGCAGTACTTC
CATQDRSSYEQYF
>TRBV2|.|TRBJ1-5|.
TGTGCCAGCAGAACCGACAGGATAGGAAATCAGCCCCAGCATTTT
CASRTDRIGNQPQHF
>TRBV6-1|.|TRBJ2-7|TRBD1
TGTGCCACCTCCCAAGGGACAGGGGGGGACGAGCAGTACTTC
CATSQGTGGDEQYF
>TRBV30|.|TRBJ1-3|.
TGTGCCTGGAGTAGGGGGTTCTCTGGAAACACCATATATTTT
CAWSRGFSGNTIYF
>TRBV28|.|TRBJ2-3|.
TGTGCCAGCAGTCACGGACCTCTAGCAGCTAGCACAGATACGCAGTATTTT
CASSHGPLAASTDTQYF
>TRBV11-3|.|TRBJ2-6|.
TGTGCCAGCAGCCCCGGCCGGGGAGCCGGGGCCAACGTCCTGACTTTC
CASSPGRGAGANVLTF
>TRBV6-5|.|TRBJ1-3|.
TGTGCCAGCAGTTACTCGTCGGGTAGTGGAAACACCATATATTTT
CASSYSSGSGNTIYF
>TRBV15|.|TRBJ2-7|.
TGTGCCACCAGCAGAGATTTTGAGGACTACGAGCAGTACTTC
CATSRDFEDYEQYF
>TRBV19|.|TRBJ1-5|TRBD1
TGTGCCAGTAAGGGACAGGGTGTTCAGCCCCAGCATTTT
CASKGQGVQPQHF
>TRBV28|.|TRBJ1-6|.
TGTGCCAGCAGAGGGCAGGGGAATAATTCACCCCTCCACTTT
CASRGQGNNSPLHF
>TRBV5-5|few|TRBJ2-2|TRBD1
TGTGCCAGCAGCTTTGGGGTAGCGACAGGGGACACCGGGGAGCTGTTTTTT
CASSFGVATGDTGELFF
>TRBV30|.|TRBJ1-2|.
TGTGCCTGGAGTCCGGGGGTGGGGTATGGCTACACCTTC
CAWSPGVGYGYTF
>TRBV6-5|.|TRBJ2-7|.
TGTGCCAGCAGTTACCCCGGGGGCTACGAGCAGTACTTC
CASSYPGGYEQYF
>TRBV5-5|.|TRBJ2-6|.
TGTGCCAGCACCCCCGGGATTTTCTCTGGGGCCAACGTCCTGACTTTC
CASTPGIFSGANVLTF
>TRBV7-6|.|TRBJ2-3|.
TGTGCCAGCAGCCCAGGAGGGTCAGGGTATCAAGATACGCAGTATTTT
CASSPGGSGYQDTQYF
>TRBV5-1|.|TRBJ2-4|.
TGCGCCAGCAGCTTTGGATTAGCGGTAGCCAAAAACATTCAGTACTTC
CASSFGLAVAKNIQYF
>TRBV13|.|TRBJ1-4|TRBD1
TGTGCCAGCAGCTTATCTTTGGACAGGGGGGAAAAACTGTTTTTT
CASSLSLDRGEKLFF
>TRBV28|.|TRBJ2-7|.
TGTGCCGCAGGATTCCGGGACTCCCTTTACGAGCAGTACTTC
CAAGFRDSLYEQYF
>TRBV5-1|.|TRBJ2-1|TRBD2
TGCGCCAGCAGCTTGGTAGGTCTAGCGGGATCTGAGCAGTTCTTC
CASSLVGLAGSEQFF